The 5 T cell receptor beta chains listed next were all sequenced from one sample in a study of cytomegalovirus exposure and HLA in healthy donors. The PCR made use of 60 Vbeta and 13 Jbeta primers. The method was immunoSEQ multiplex PCR; TCRdb's version includes in-frame clones alone and lacks a portion of them. The table shows 130,000 to 150,000 clones, with about four fifths occurring only once. Sample: PBMCs. The source of these receptors is a man under 40 in good health and CMV-seropositive.

A note on this clone: Its ends do not fully match the called genes, so a read error is possible. The same CDR3 arises from other DNA sequences in this sample as well. The genes are TRBV10-2 and TRBJ2-1; the match to TRBD1 covers 7 bases. Per the germline V gene, CDR1 is WSHSY and CDR2 is SAAADI. The CDR3 is 14 amino acids. The CDR3 sequence is CASRLGTAYNEQFF. DNA for the CDR3: TGCGCTAGCAGACTCGGGACAGCCTACAATGAGCAGTTCTTC.

A single count supports this clone. The chain uses TRBV15 and TRBJ2-3, with TRBD2 matching over 11 bases. V trimming: 0 bases; J trimming: 4 bases; junction bases outside the gene matches: 6. The germline gives CDR1 LNHNV, CDR2 YYDKDF (reference sequence). The CDR3 has 17 amino acids. The CDR3 sequence: CATSRDFRTSGPDTQYF. As DNA, the CDR3 is TGTGCCACCAGCAGAGATTTTAGGACTAGCGGGCCAGATACGCAGTATTTT.

The chain joins TRBV27 to TRBJ2-5, with a tentative D call TRBD2 (6 bases). The CDR3 contains 15 residues. Between the trimmed V and J ends, which lost 5 bases and 5 bases, there was a span of 18 bases. The V gene's germline CDR1 is MNHEY and CDR2 SMNVEV (reference sequence). CDR3 DNA sequence: TGTGCCAGCAGTGATAGGGAGGCCCTCTCGGAGACCCAGTACTTC. Amino acid sequence: CASSDREALSETQYF.

The V call is TRBV30, the J call TRBJ1-2, with 8 nucleotides matching TRBD1. The germline V gene has CDR1 GTSNPN and CDR2 SVGIG (reference sequence). V dropped 7 bases and J dropped 3; count of bases not matched to a gene: 22. The CDR3 sequence is 18 residues long. The CDR3 bases are TGTGCCTCCCCCAACGATAGGGGGACAGGCCTGCTTTACTATGGCTACACCTTC. This translates into CASPNDRGTGLLYYGYTF.

The CDR3 coding sequence is TGTGCCAGCAGCTCCGGGTTGGGGGGGGCGCATGAGCAGTTCTTC. Amino acid sequence: CASSSGLGGAHEQFF. This chain links TRBV5-8 with TRBJ2-1, with a possible D match to TRBD2 (7 bases). Looked up from germline, CDR1 is SGHTS and CDR2 is YDEGEE. Trimming took 3 bases from V and 8 from J, leaving 18 bases between them. The CDR3 covers 15 residues.